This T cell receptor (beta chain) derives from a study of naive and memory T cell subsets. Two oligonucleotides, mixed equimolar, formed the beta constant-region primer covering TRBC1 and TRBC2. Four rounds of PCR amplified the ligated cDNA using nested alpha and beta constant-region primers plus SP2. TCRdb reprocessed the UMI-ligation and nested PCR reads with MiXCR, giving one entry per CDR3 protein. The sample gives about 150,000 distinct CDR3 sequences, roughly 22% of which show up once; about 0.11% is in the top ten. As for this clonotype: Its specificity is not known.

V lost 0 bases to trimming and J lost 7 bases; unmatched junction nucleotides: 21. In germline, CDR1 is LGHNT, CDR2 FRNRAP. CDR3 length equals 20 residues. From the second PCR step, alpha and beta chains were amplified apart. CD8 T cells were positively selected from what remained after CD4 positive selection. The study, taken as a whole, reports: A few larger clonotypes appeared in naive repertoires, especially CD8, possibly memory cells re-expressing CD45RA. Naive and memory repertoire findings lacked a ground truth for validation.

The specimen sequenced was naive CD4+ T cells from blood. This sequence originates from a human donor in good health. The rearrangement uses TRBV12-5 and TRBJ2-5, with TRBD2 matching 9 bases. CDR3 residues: CASGLVLGLAGPSRGGTQYF. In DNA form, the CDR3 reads TGTGCTAGTGGTTTGGTACTTGGGCTAGCGGGACCATCCCGGGGAGGGACCCAGTACTTC.